This entry describes one T cell receptor beta chain. This CDR3 is 16 amino acids long. CDR1 is MNHEY and CDR2 is SVGAGI in the germline V gene. J gave up 1 base and V 0 bases, and 6 bases lay outside the gene matches. This entry belongs to a study of blood T cell repertoires in COVID-19. Turning to the study itself: Donors in the United States, Italy and Spain gave samples during acute or convalescent COVID-19.

Authors' processing steps: Estimated nucleated cell counts came from reference gene primer amplification. This table comes from immunoSEQ multiplex PCR, and its TCRdb copy is limited to in-frame clones, with some not included. V, J and clone size derive from that table, while D and trimming were established from the DNA sequence. Counted here are around 230,000 clones, roughly 80% occurring once; the ten biggest clones make up approximately 2.6%. The chain combines TRBV6-5 with TRBJ2-7, with 7 nucleotides matching TRBD1. Sequencing was carried out using peripheral blood. This TCR came from a woman aged 70 to 79 with active or convalescent COVID-19. CDR3 nucleotide sequence: TGTGCCAGCAGTTACTCGGGACAGCCGTCATCCTACGAGCAGTACTTC. This codes for CASSYSGQPSSYEQYF.